This TCR beta chain was recorded in a study of B cell selection in AIRE deficiency. Points from the study as a whole: Shorter CDR3s marked shared Treg sequences, biased toward few non-templated insertions. Healthy donors alone shared under 35% of 3,300 or so Treg sequences; patients alone about 10%.

Trimming removed 7 bases at V and 3 bases at J, with 16 bases between. The CDR3 is 14 amino acids. The V gene's germline CDR1 is SGHAT and CDR2 FQNNGV. Authors' processing steps: Around 9.9x10^4 patient and around 1.3x10^5 healthy donor in-frame TCRbeta sequences came from conventional T cells. Some clones are missing from TCRdb's copy, which holds only in-frame ones; the method was immunoSEQ multiplex PCR. V and J calls plus clone size are reproduced from that table; the DNA served to infer D and trimming. Here the sample spans some 25,000 clones, roughly 96% being singletons. Comment on this clone: As yet, its antigen is unknown.

CD4+CD127+ cells were sorted as the conventional CD4 T cells. V usage is TRBV11-2 and J usage is TRBJ2-7; a possible D gene is TRBD1 (5 bases). Sequenced sample: conventional CD4+ T cells sorted from PBMCs. This TCR was recovered from a human donor with AIRE deficiency. The CDR3 sequence is CASTRPGKVYEQYF. The CDR3 bases are TGTGCCAGCACCCGACCAGGGAAAGTCTACGAGCAGTACTTC.